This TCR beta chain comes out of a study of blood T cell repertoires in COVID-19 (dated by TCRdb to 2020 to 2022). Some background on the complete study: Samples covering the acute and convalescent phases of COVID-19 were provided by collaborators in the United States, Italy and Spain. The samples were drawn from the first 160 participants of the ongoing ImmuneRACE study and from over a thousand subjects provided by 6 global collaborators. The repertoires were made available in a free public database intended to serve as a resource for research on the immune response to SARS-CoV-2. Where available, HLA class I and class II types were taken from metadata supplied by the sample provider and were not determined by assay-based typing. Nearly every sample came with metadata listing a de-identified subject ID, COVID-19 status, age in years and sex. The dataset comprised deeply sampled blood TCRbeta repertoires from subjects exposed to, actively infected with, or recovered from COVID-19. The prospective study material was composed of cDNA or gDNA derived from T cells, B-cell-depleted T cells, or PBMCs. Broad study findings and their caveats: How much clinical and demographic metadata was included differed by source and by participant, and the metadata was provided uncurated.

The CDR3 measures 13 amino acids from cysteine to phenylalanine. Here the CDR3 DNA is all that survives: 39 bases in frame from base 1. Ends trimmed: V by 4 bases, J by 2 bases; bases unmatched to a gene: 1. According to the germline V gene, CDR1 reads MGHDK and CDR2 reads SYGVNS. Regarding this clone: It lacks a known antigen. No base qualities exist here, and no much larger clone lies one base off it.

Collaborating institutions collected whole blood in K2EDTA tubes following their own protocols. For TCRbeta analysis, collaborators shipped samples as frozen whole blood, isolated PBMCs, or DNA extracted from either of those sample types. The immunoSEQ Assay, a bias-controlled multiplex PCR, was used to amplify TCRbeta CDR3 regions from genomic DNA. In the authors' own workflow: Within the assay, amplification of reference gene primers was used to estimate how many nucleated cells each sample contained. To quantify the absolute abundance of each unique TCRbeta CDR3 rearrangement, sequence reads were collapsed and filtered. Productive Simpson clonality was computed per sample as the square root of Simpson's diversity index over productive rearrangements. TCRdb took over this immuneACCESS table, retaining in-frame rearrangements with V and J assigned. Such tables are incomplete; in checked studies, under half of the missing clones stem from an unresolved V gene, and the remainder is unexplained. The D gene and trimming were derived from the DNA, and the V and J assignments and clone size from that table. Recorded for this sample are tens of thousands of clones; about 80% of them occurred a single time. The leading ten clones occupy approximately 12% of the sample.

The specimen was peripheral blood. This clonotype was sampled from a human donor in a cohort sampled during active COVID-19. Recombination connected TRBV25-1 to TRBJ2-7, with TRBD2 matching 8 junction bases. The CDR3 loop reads CASSGGLAYEQYF. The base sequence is TGTGCCAGCAGTGGGGGACTAGCCTACGAGCAGTACTTC.